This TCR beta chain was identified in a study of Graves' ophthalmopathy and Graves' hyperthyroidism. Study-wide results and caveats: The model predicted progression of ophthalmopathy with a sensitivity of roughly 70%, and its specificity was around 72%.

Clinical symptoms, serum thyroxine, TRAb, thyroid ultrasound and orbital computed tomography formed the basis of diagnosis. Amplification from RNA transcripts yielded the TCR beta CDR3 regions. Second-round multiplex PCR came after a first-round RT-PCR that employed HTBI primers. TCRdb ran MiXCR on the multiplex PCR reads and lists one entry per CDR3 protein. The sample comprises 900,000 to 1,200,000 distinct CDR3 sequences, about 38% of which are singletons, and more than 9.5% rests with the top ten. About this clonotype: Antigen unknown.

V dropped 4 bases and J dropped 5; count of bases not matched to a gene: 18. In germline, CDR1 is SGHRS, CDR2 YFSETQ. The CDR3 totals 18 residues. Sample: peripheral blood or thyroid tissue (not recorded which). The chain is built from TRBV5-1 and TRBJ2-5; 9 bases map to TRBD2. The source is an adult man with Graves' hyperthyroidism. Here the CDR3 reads CASSHYKSAGGPGETQYF. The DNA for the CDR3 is TGCGCCAGCAGCCATTATAAATCTGCGGGAGGGCCCGGGGAGACCCAGTACTTC.